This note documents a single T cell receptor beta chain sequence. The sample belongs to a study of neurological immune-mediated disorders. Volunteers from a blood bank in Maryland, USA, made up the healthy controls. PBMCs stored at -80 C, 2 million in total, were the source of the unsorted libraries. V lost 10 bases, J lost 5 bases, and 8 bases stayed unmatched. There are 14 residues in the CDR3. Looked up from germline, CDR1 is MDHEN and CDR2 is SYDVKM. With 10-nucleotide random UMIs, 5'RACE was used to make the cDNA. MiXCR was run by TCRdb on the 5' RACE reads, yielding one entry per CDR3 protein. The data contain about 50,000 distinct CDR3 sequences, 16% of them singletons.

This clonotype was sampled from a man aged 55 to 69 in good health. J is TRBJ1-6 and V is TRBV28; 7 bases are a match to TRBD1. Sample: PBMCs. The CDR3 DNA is TGTGCCACCATGGACAGGCCTAATAATTCACCCCTCCACTTT. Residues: CATMDRPNNSPLHF.